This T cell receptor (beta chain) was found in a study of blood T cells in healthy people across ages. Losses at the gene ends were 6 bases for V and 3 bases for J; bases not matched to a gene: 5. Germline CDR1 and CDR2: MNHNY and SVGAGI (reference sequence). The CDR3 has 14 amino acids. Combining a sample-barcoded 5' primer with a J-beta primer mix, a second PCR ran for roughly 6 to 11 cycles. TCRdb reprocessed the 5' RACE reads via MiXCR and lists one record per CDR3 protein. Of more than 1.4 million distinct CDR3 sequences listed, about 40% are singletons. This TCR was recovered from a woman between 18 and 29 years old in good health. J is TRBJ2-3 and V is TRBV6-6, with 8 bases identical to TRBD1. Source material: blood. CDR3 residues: CASRQTGATDTQYF. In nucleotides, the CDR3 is TGTGCCAGCAGACAGACAGGGGCGACAGATACGCAGTATTTT.